Listed below are T cell receptor beta chains from one sample, sequenced in a study of technical replicates of blood from a handful of donors. Profiling relied on immunoSEQ multiplex PCR, and the TCRdb table lists in-frame clones only, not all of them. The table lists roughly 76,000 clones, around 94% of them singletons. The sequencing sample was made of T cells isolated from PBMCs. The source of these receptors is a human donor in good health. Both conserved end residues are part of each CDR3. The order of the fields is V gene, J gene, clone size, D gene, CDR3 protein, CDR3 DNA. A D gene is named only where the DNA matches it firmly. Some rows have no size entry. The others give once, few or many, or a class for an expanded clone.

V: TRBV7-2
J: TRBJ2-7
size: NA
D: NA
CDR3: CASSSLPGLSPYEQYF
DNA: TGTGCCAGCAGCTCCCTCCCAGGACTTAGCCCCTACGAGCAGTACTTC

V: TRBV6-6
J: TRBJ1-1
size: NA
D: TRBD1
CDR3: CASAKGQGSTEAFF
DNA: TGTGCCAGCGCTAAAGGACAGGGAAGCACTGAAGCTTTCTTT

V: TRBV27
J: TRBJ1-1
size: once
D: NA
CDR3: CASSLGGAVNTEAFF
DNA: TGTGCCAGCAGTTTAGGGGGGGCAGTTAACACTGAAGCTTTCTTT

V: TRBV5-1
J: TRBJ1-2
size: once
D: TRBD1
CDR3: CASGQGQGILDYGYTF
DNA: TGCGCCAGCGGCCAGGGACAGGGGATTTTGGACTATGGCTACACCTTC

V: TRBV9
J: TRBJ1-1
size: NA
D: NA
CDR3: CASSGRESEAFF
DNA: TGTGCCAGCAGCGGGAGGGAGTCTGAAGCTTTCTTT

V: TRBV18
J: TRBJ1-1
size: NA
D: NA
CDR3: CASSPGRENTEAFF
DNA: TGTGCCAGCTCACCGGGCAGAGAGAACACTGAAGCTTTCTTT

V: TRBV7-9
J: TRBJ1-3
size: NA
D: NA
CDR3: CASTPAGGGERNTIYF
DNA: TGTGCCAGCACCCCGGCGGGTGGAGGGGAGCGAAACACCATATATTTT

V: TRBV28
J: TRBJ2-2
size: NA
D: NA
CDR3: CASSLAGTRNTGELFF
DNA: TGTGCCAGCAGTTTAGCGGGCACTAGGAACACCGGGGAGCTGTTTTTT

V: TRBV11-3
J: TRBJ2-7
size: once
D: TRBD1
CDR3: CASSLGTGRSEQYF
DNA: TGTGCCAGCAGCCTCGGGACAGGGAGAAGCGAGCAGTACTTC

V: TRBV6-5
J: TRBJ1-1
size: NA
D: NA
CDR3: CASSYSGGGWGTEAFF
DNA: TGTGCCAGCAGTTACTCGGGAGGGGGTTGGGGCACTGAAGCTTTCTTT

V: TRBV7-9
J: TRBJ1-5
size: NA
D: NA
CDR3: CASADHGGDSNQPQHF
DNA: TGTGCCAGCGCAGACCACGGGGGTGATAGCAATCAGCCCCAGCATTTT

V: TRBV29-1
J: TRBJ2-3
size: NA
D: TRBD1
CDR3: CSGDRVVDTQYF
DNA: TGCAGCGGGGACAGGGTGGTAGATACGCAGTATTTT

V: TRBV5-1
J: TRBJ2-3
size: NA
D: NA
CDR3: CASSRGGVSSTDTQYF
DNA: TGCGCCAGCAGCCGGGGCGGGGTTTCTAGCACAGATACGCAGTATTTT

V: TRBV28
J: TRBJ2-7
size: NA
D: TRBD1
CDR3: CASTLRTGVWNEQYF
DNA: TGTGCCAGCACCTTAAGGACAGGGGTCTGGAACGAGCAGTACTTC

V: TRBV28
J: TRBJ2-1
size: NA
D: NA
CDR3: CASSQGLNEQFF
DNA: TGTGCCAGCAGCCAGGGACTCAATGAGCAGTTCTTC

V: TRBV4-1
J: TRBJ1-3
size: NA
D: NA
CDR3: CASSREILLRVSSGNTIYF
DNA: TGCGCCAGCAGCCGAGAGATACTTTTGCGAGTAAGCTCTGGAAACACCATATATTTT

V: TRBV28
J: TRBJ2-3
size: NA
D: NA
CDR3: CASSQGFGWADTQYF
DNA: TGTGCCAGCAGTCAGGGTTTCGGGTGGGCAGATACGCAGTATTTT

V: TRBV9
J: TRBJ2-1
size: NA
D: TRBD1
CDR3: CASSPGTGDYNEQFF
DNA: TGTGCCAGCAGCCCCGGGACAGGAGACTACAATGAGCAGTTCTTC

V: TRBV5-1
J: TRBJ2-2
size: NA
D: NA
CDR3: CASSLAVTANTGELFF
DNA: TGCGCCAGCAGCTTGGCCGTAACGGCGAACACCGGGGAGCTGTTTTTT

V: TRBV7-2
J: TRBJ2-7
size: NA
D: NA
CDR3: CASSPSSYEQYF
DNA: TGTGCCAGCAGCCCGAGCTCCTACGAGCAGTACTTC

V: TRBV4-1
J: TRBJ1-5
size: NA
D: TRBD1
CDR3: CASSQVNTGQGKDQPQHF
DNA: TGCGCCAGCAGCCAAGTAAATACCGGACAGGGGAAAGATCAGCCCCAGCATTTT

V: TRBV6-1
J: TRBJ2-7
size: NA
D: NA
CDR3: CASSELGAWGSTNYEQYF
DNA: TGTGCCAGCAGTGAATTGGGGGCATGGGGCAGCACAAACTACGAGCAGTACTTC

V: TRBV29-1
J: TRBJ2-3
size: once
D: NA
CDR3: CSVATSVDTDTQYF
DNA: TGCAGCGTTGCCACCTCGGTCGACACAGATACGCAGTATTTT

V: TRBV20-1
J: TRBJ2-1
size: NA
D: NA
CDR3: CSAERTVEQFF
DNA: TGCAGTGCCGAACGGACAGTTGAGCAGTTCTTC

V: TRBV19
J: TRBJ1-5
size: once
D: NA
CDR3: CASSIGQPYSNQPQHF
DNA: TGTGCCAGTAGCATAGGACAGCCGTATAGCAATCAGCCCCAGCATTTT

V: TRBV4-2
J: TRBJ2-7
size: once
D: TRBD2
CDR3: CASSQPSAGEFYEQYF
DNA: TGTGCCAGCAGTCAACCCTCGGCGGGGGAGTTCTACGAGCAGTACTTC

V: TRBV7-9
J: TRBJ2-5
size: NA
D: TRBD2
CDR3: CASSSRPSGFQETQYF
DNA: TGTGCCAGCAGCAGTCGTCCTAGCGGGTTCCAAGAGACCCAGTACTTC

V: TRBV10-3
J: TRBJ1-1
size: few
D: TRBD1
CDR3: CAITPAGGNTEAFF
DNA: TGTGCCATCACGCCAGCAGGGGGAAACACTGAAGCTTTCTTT

V: TRBV5-1
J: TRBJ2-1
size: NA
D: TRBD2
CDR3: CASSSGLAAYNEQFF
DNA: TGCGCCAGCAGCTCTGGACTAGCGGCCTACAATGAGCAGTTCTTC

V: TRBV6-1
J: TRBJ2-3
size: NA
D: NA
CDR3: CAIQATEDTQYF
DNA: TGTGCCATCCAGGCGACGGAAGATACGCAGTATTTT

V: TRBV6-8
J: TRBJ2-3
size: NA
D: NA
CDR3: CASRPLWSGLDTQYF
DNA: TGTGCCAGCAGACCTCTCTGGAGCGGACTAGATACGCAGTATTTT

V: TRBV18
J: TRBJ1-5
size: NA
D: NA
CDR3: CASSPLEEVGPQHF
DNA: TGTGCCAGCTCACCACTAGAGGAAGTCGGGCCCCAGCATTTT

V: TRBV7-3
J: TRBJ2-1
size: NA
D: TRBD2
CDR3: CASSLLAGMYNEQFF
DNA: TGTGCCAGCAGCTTACTAGCGGGGATGTACAATGAGCAGTTCTTC

V: TRBV29-1
J: TRBJ2-3
size: NA
D: NA
CDR3: CSVLLGTDTQYF
DNA: TGCAGCGTTTTATTAGGCACAGATACGCAGTATTTT

V: TRBV4-1
J: TRBJ1-1
size: NA
D: NA
CDR3: CASSQRQGDTEAFF
DNA: TGCGCCAGCAGCCAAAGGCAAGGGGACACTGAAGCTTTCTTT

V: TRBV18
J: TRBJ2-7
size: NA
D: TRBD1
CDR3: CASSPRTGGDEQYF
DNA: TGTGCCAGCTCACCTCGGACAGGGGGCGACGAGCAGTACTTC

V: TRBV19
J: TRBJ1-4
size: NA
D: NA
CDR3: CASSPGGSNEKLFF
DNA: TGTGCCAGTAGTCCTGGAGGCAGTAATGAAAAACTGTTTTTT

V: TRBV7-7
J: TRBJ2-5
size: NA
D: TRBD2
CDR3: CASSLGLAEETQYF
DNA: TGTGCTAGCAGCTTGGGACTAGCGGAAGAGACCCAGTACTTC